This TCR beta chain emerged from a study of blood T cell repertoires in COVID-19. Across the study: Some COVID-19 samples were acute and others convalescent; all came from the United States, Italy and Spain.

Assay used: immunoSEQ multiplex PCR; TCRdb lists only in-frame clones, some missing. The sample gives 270,000 or so clones, 84% of which show up once; around 3.5% is in the top ten. The CDR3 consists of 14 residues. The ends lost 7 bases at V and 6 bases at J; junction bases unmatched: 7. The germline gives CDR1 MNHEY, CDR2 SVGAGI. Material for sequencing was PBMCs or T cells enriched from blood (not recorded which). V is TRBV6-5 and J is TRBJ2-7, with 12 bases lining up with TRBD2. The sequence came from a man aged 50 to 59 who had recovered from COVID-19. Here the CDR3 DNA reads TGTGCCAGCATCAAGACTAGCGGGAGACTCGAGCAGTACTTC. Translation: CASIKTSGRLEQYF.